One sample yielded the 20 T cell receptor beta chains listed below, sequenced in a study of metastatic and nonmetastatic thyroid tumors. TCRdb reanalyzed the PCR reads via MiXCR. Among about 16,000 clones listed, 15% to 19% were seen once. Each patient came to thyroid surgery without any prior treatment (of any kind). The sample comprised blood. The source is a female donor with papillary thyroid cancer or a benign thyroid nodule (not recorded which). Some clones in this sample may be carry-over from other donors' samples.

The chain carries TRBV19 and TRBJ1-6; tentatively, D is TRBD1 (5 bases). Germline assignment: CDR1 LNHDA and CDR2 SQIVND (reference sequence). This CDR3 spans 12 amino acids. The germline V and J ends were trimmed by 3 bases and 14 bases, with 11 bases remaining between them. Written as DNA, the CDR3 is TGTGCCAGTAGTATTTACGGGGGGGCCCTCCACTTT. This gives the protein CASSIYGGALHF.

The sample holds many counts of this clone. The sample contains more than one DNA sequence encoding this CDR3. The rearrangement links TRBV11-1 to TRBJ1-3; the D is unclear. Germline CDR1 reads SGHAT; CDR2 reads FQDESV (reference sequence). This CDR3 spans 14 amino acids. V lost 2 bases to trimming and J lost 3 bases, with 8 bases between them. In DNA, the CDR3 is TGTGCCAGCAGCTTAAAAACGGGTGGAAACACCATATATTTT. Protein: CASSLKTGGNTIYF.

The table lists this clone with many counts. The CDR3 here is CASNRQLQETQYF. Here the CDR3 DNA reads TGTGCCAGCAACCGACAATTACAAGAGACCCAGTACTTC. V gene TRBV2 combines with J gene TRBJ2-5; D gene unclear. The germline V and J ends were trimmed by 7 bases and 2 bases, with 11 bases remaining between them. Germline V gene sequence: CDR1 SNHLY, CDR2 FYNNEI. This CDR3 has 13 amino acids.

This clone was found many times. The chain is built from TRBV13 and TRBJ1-3; possible D gene TRBD1, 5 bases. With 4 bases removed from V and 0 bases from J, the gap between germline ends came to 13 bases. This CDR3 is built from 16 residues. The germline V gene has CDR1 PRHDT and CDR2 FYEKMQ (reference sequence). The CDR3 sequence: CASSSKGAYSGNTIYF. The CDR3 region has the DNA TGTGCCAGCAGCTCGAAAGGGGCCTACTCTGGAAACACCATATATTTT.

The chain joins TRBV18 to TRBJ1-2, with 7 nucleotides matching TRBD1. V was pared by 3 bases and J by 8 bases, with 6 bases of the junction left unmatched. This CDR3 region has 13 residues. Germline V gene data show CDR1 as KGHSH and CDR2 as LQKENI. CDR3 protein: CASSPTGWLGYTF. In nucleotides, the CDR3 is TGTGCCAGCTCACCGACAGGGTGGCTAGGCTACACCTTC.

This clone occurred many times. The chain has TRBV20-1 and TRBJ1-5; possible D gene TRBD1, 6 bases. V dropped 6 bases and J dropped 3 bases, with 18 bases sitting between them. Germline V lookup: CDR1 DFQATT, CDR2 SNEGSKA (reference sequence). The CDR3 extends over 15 amino acids. The CDR3 nucleotides are TGCAGTGCCACCGGCGGGGGGGCCCTCAATCAGCCCCAGCATTTT. It specifies CSATGGGALNQPQHF.

The V and J genes are TRBV19 and TRBJ1-1; 8 positions match TRBD1. CDR1 and CDR2 from the germline V gene are LNHDA and SQIVND (reference sequence). The CDR3 is made up of 12 amino acids. The trim removed 5 bases at V and 7 bases at J, leaving 3 bases unmatched. The CDR3 DNA is TGTGCCAGTAGTTTGGGACAGGATGAAGCTTTCTTT. The encoded protein is CASSLGQDEAFF.

This clone is labeled as medium-sized (0.01 to 0.1%). Within the sample, other DNA sequences also encode this same CDR3. This chain links TRBV15 with TRBJ1-6; D is ambiguous. The CDR3 has 14 residues. Germline V gives CDR1 LNHNV, CDR2 YYDKDF (reference sequence). V dropped 3 bases and J dropped 10 bases, with 13 bases sitting between them. CDR3 nucleotides: TGTGCCACCAGCAGCCTTCCTCAATACTCACCCCTCCACTTT. It yields the protein CATSSLPQYSPLHF.

The chain recombines TRBV6-1 with TRBJ2-1, with no clear D. Germline loops: CDR1 MNHNS, CDR2 SASEGT. CDR3 size: 15 residues. The V and J ends lost 6 bases and 1 base respectively, with 13 bases between them. CDR3 residues: CASSRLPSSYNEQFF. For the CDR3, the DNA is TGTGCCAGCAGCCGCCTACCGTCTTCCTACAATGAGCAGTTCTTC.

With respect to this clone: One junction end does not reproduce the germline sequence, and a read error may be involved. The genes are TRBV7-6 and TRBJ2-2; 8 positions match TRBD1. The CDR3 loop spans 17 amino acids. CDR1 is SGHVS and CDR2 is FNYEAQ in the germline V gene. The CDR3 sequence is CASSSRQGSRSTGDLFF. As DNA, the CDR3 is TGTGCCAGCAGCTCCAGACAGGGGTCGCGGAGCACCGGGGATCTGTTTTTT.

This clone occurred many times. The rearrangement uses TRBV4-1 and TRBJ2-6, with 8 bases lining up with TRBD1. The CDR3 is made up of 18 amino acids. V lost 7 bases and J lost 0; bases outside the gene matches: 11. CDR1 MGHRA and CDR2 YSYEKL come from the germline V gene. The chain's CDR3 is CASTPGQGAFSGANVLTF. The DNA for the CDR3 is TGCGCCAGCACCCCAGGGCAGGGGGCGTTCTCTGGGGCCAACGTCCTGACTTTC.

The count of this clone is one. The V gene is TRBV11-2, the J gene TRBJ2-7; D might be TRBD1 (6 bases). This CDR3 comprises 15 residues. CDR1 and CDR2 (germline): SGHAT, FQNNGV. V was shortened by 5 bases and J by 2 bases, with 16 bases between the two germline ends. The CDR3 nucleotides read TGTGCCAGCAGCGTTGCCGGGACACCAACCTACGAGCAGTACTTC. This translates into CASSVAGTPTYEQYF.

Ten or more counts support this clone. V is TRBV7-9 and J is TRBJ1-1; no clear D gene. The germline gives CDR1 SEHNR, CDR2 FQNEAQ (reference sequence). V lost 5 bases and J 4 bases, leaving 14 bases between the germline ends. This CDR3 is 14 amino acids long. CDR3 region: CASSPLYMGTEAFF. CDR3 DNA: TGTGCCAGCAGCCCGCTCTACATGGGCACTGAAGCTTTCTTT.

The chain carries TRBV20-1 and TRBJ1-1, with a weak D call TRBD1 (5 bases). Germline loops: CDR1 DFQATT, CDR2 SNEGSKA (reference sequence). V gave up 6 bases and J gave up 3 bases, with 11 bases separating them. The CDR3 spans 12 residues. Here the CDR3 reads CSATQVDTEAFF. The DNA for the CDR3 is TGCAGTGCCACACAGGTAGACACTGAAGCTTTCTTT.

This clone was seen only a few times. V gene TRBV10-1 combines with J gene TRBJ2-7; no reliable D call. Germline CDR1 is WNHNN and CDR2 is SYGVQD (reference sequence). The CDR3 has 13 amino acids. Trimming took 2 bases from V and 5 from J, leaving 10 bases between them. CDR3 in amino acids: CASSESLADEQYF. In DNA, the CDR3 is TGCGCCAGCAGTGAGAGTCTCGCGGACGAGCAGTACTTC.

This clone was counted between two and nine times. A much larger clone is a single base away; this may be a read error. The chain joins TRBV6-1 to TRBJ1-1; D might be TRBD1 (6 bases). V dropped 7 bases and J dropped 7 bases, with 19 bases sitting between them. Germline values: CDR1 MNHNS, CDR2 SASEGT. The CDR3 covers 14 residues. The CDR3 nucleotides read TGTGCCAGCACCGACCAGGGGCCCCACAGTGAAGCTTTCTTT. Translating gives CASTDQGPHSEAFF.

The chain recombines TRBV5-1 with TRBJ1-1; D remains ambiguous. Trimming stripped 4 bases from V and 0 bases from J, with 13 bases between. This CDR3 spans 15 amino acids. Per the germline V gene, CDR1 is SGHRS and CDR2 is YFSETQ. The CDR3: CASSPDGQMNTEAFF. CDR3 bases: TGCGCCAGCAGCCCGGATGGGCAGATGAACACTGAAGCTTTCTTT.

V is TRBV6-1 and J is TRBJ2-3; D is unresolved. Germline V lookup: CDR1 MNHNS, CDR2 SASEGT. The CDR3 runs 13 residues. Trimming removed 7 bases from V and 4 bases from J, with 12 bases in between. In DNA form, the CDR3 reads TGTGCCAGCACAGTATCTTCAGCAGATACGCAGTATTTT. Translating it yields CASTVSSADTQYF.

This clone counts as medium-sized. This sequence joins TRBV28 and TRBJ1-5, with D maybe TRBD1 (6 bases). Trimming took off 4 bases at V and 5 bases at J, with 12 bases between the two ends. The CDR3 totals 14 residues. Germline values: CDR1 MDHEN, CDR2 SYDVKM. CDR3 DNA: TGTGCCAGCAGTTCCCAACAGGGCGATCAGCCCCAGCATTTT. Translated, it gives CASSSQQGDQPQHF.

This clone was picked up many times. The rearrangement uses TRBV2 and TRBJ2-7; a possible D gene is TRBD1 (6 bases). CDR1 and CDR2 (germline): SNHLY, FYNNEI. There are 16 residues in the CDR3. V lost 8 bases to trimming and J lost 3 bases, with 23 bases between them. CDR3 sequence reads: CASLLEQGLESYEQYF. The CDR3 bases are TGTGCCAGCCTCCTAGAGCAGGGGCTCGAAAGCTACGAGCAGTACTTC.